Listed below are T cell receptor beta chains from one sample, sequenced in a study of blood T cells in healthy people across ages. TCRdb recomputed calls from the 5' RACE reads with MiXCR, one row per CDR3 protein. The repertoire has 1.5 million to 2 million distinct CDR3 sequences, 28% of them found once; the top ten carry 7.7%. The specimen was blood. All receptors derive from a woman in her twenties or thirties in good health. Both conserved end residues are part of each CDR3. A D gene is named only where the DNA matches it firmly. A clone size is listed for some rows: how often the clone was seen (once, few, many), or a class if it is expanded.

j_gene	d_gene	abundance	v_gene	CDR3aa	CDR3nt
TRBJ2-7	-	many	TRBV6-5	CASSPPGPMPGQYF	TGTGCCAGCAGTCCACCGGGACCCATGCCGGGGCAGTACTTC
TRBJ2-7	-	many	TRBV10-3	CAAADRYEQYF	TGTGCCGCAGCAGACCGTTACGAGCAGTACTTC
TRBJ2-6	-	few	TRBV9	CASSVARGGERANVLTF	TGTGCCAGCAGCGTAGCGAGAGGGGGTGAGAGGGCCAACGTCCTGACTTTC
TRBJ2-2	-	-	TRBV6-2/TRBV6-3	CASRDQGAANTGELFF	TGTGCCAGCAGAGATCAGGGTGCCGCGAACACCGGGGAGCTGTTTTTT
TRBJ1-4	-	few	TRBV7-9	CASSFPGQDEKLFF	TGTGCCAGCAGCTTCCCCGGCCAGGATGAAAAACTGTTTTTT
TRBJ2-4	-	few	TRBV28	CASKTGTTGQYF	TGTGCCAGCAAAACAGGGACCACCGGGCAGTACTTC
TRBJ2-1	-	once	TRBV12-3/TRBV12-4	CASSAGRRGDEQFF	TGTGCCAGCAGCGCGGGACGTCGCGGCGATGAGCAGTTCTTC
TRBJ2-7	-	-	TRBV7-2	CASSLGSSVAYEQYF	TGTGCCAGCAGCTTAGGGTCTAGCGTGGCCTACGAGCAGTACTTC
TRBJ2-7	-	-	TRBV27	CASRAGQGGGRQYF	TGTGCCAGCAGGGCCGGACAGGGCGGGGGTCGGCAGTACTTC
TRBJ1-6	-	-	TRBV6-6	CASSFDSLRSPLHF	TGTGCCAGCAGTTTCGACAGTCTTCGGTCACCCCTCCACTTT
TRBJ2-1	-	few	TRBV12-3/TRBV12-4	CATGPPRGDPHNEQFF	TGTGCCACCGGACCCCCTAGGGGAGACCCCCACAATGAGCAGTTCTTC
TRBJ2-3	-	-	TRBV20-1	CSARGRDRFTDTQYF	TGCAGTGCTAGAGGAAGGGACCGCTTCACAGATACGCAGTATTTT
TRBJ2-7	-	-	TRBV12-3/TRBV12-4	CASSSRDSRRSSYEQYF	TGTGCCAGCAGTTCCCGGGACTCTCGAAGGAGCTCCTACGAGCAGTACTTC
TRBJ2-3	-	few	TRBV7-2	CASSLDGRIHTDTQYF	TGTGCCAGCAGCTTGGACGGGCGGATCCACACAGATACGCAGTATTTT
TRBJ2-3	TRBD2	many	TRBV5-1	CASSLVAGEADTQYF	TGCGCCAGCAGCTTGGTAGCGGGGGAGGCAGATACGCAGTATTTT
TRBJ2-3	-	-	TRBV12-3/TRBV12-4	CASTRYASTDTQYF	TGTGCCAGCACGCGGTATGCTAGCACAGATACGCAGTATTTT
TRBJ2-7	-	many	TRBV7-2	CASSLGGSSGTYEQYF	TGTGCCAGCAGCTTGGGGGGGTCGAGCGGGACATACGAGCAGTACTTC
TRBJ2-7	TRBD1	-	TRBV5-1	CASSWDRAADEQYF	TGCGCCAGCAGCTGGGACAGGGCCGCGGACGAGCAGTACTTC
TRBJ1-1	-	few	TRBV2	CASTLSEAFF	TGTGCCAGCACCCTTTCTGAAGCTTTCTTT
TRBJ2-1	-	-	TRBV3-1	CASSQDPTSYNEQFF	TGTGCCAGCAGCCAAGACCCCACCTCCTACAATGAGCAGTTCTTC
TRBJ2-1	-	many	TRBV20-1	CSASGDYNEQFF	TGCAGTGCTAGCGGGGATTACAATGAGCAGTTCTTC
TRBJ2-7	-	-	TRBV12-3/TRBV12-4	CASSSASRQYF	TGTGCCAGCAGCTCGGCTAGCAGGCAGTACTTC
TRBJ1-4	-	-	TRBV6-5	CASSYGGGATNEKLFF	TGTGCCAGCAGTTACGGTGGGGGTGCAACTAATGAAAAACTGTTTTTT
TRBJ2-5	-	-	TRBV7-2	CASSLYWRWGETQYF	TGTGCCAGCAGCTTATATTGGAGGTGGGGAGAGACCCAGTACTTC
TRBJ2-3	-	-	TRBV7-2	CASSFRVSGADTQYF	TGTGCCAGCAGCTTTCGTGTTAGCGGAGCAGATACGCAGTATTTT
TRBJ2-2	-	-	TRBV7-2	CASSPSSKSGFGELFF	TGTGCCAGCAGCCCCTCGTCGAAGAGTGGGTTCGGGGAGCTGTTTTTT
TRBJ2-1	TRBD2	few	TRBV6-2/TRBV6-3	CASRRFSGRGNEQFF	TGTGCCAGCAGACGTTTTAGCGGGAGGGGGAATGAGCAGTTCTTC
TRBJ2-1	-	many	TRBV10-3	CAIRGGEGSDEQFF	TGTGCCATCAGGGGCGGAGAGGGAAGCGATGAGCAGTTCTTC
TRBJ2-1	TRBD1	many	TRBV5-1	CASEGTGVYNEQFF	TGCGCCAGCGAGGGGACAGGGGTCTACAATGAGCAGTTCTTC
TRBJ1-1	TRBD1	-	TRBV6-5	CASGRQGNAEAFF	TGTGCCAGCGGACGACAGGGTAACGCTGAAGCTTTCTTT
TRBJ2-1	-	few	TRBV10-1	CASSEDGTLPGNEQFF	TGCGCCAGCAGTGAGGACGGGACCCTCCCGGGTAATGAGCAGTTCTTC
TRBJ2-5	-	-	TRBV7-7	CASSPNRPETQYF	TGTGCCAGCAGCCCCAACAGGCCCGAGACCCAGTACTTC
TRBJ2-4	TRBD2	-	TRBV5-1	CASSFREGPYNEQYF	TGCGCCAGCAGCTTTCGGGAGGGCCCCTACAATGAGCAGTACTTC
TRBJ2-7	-	-	TRBV6-1	CASGLLVYEQYF	TGTGCCAGCGGTTTACTGGTATACGAGCAGTACTTC
TRBJ1-5	-	-	TRBV9	CANNLPGQFNQPQHF	TGTGCCAACAACCTCCCTGGACAGTTTAATCAGCCCCAGCATTTT
TRBJ2-1	TRBD2	-	TRBV6-1	CASSEMAGGPLDEQFF	TGTGCCAGCAGTGAAATGGCGGGGGGACCCCTTGATGAGCAGTTCTTC
TRBJ1-6	TRBD1	few	TRBV28	CASSRYVGGANSPLHF	TGTGCCAGCAGTCGCTATGTAGGGGGCGCGAATTCACCCCTCCACTTT
TRBJ2-1	-	many	TRBV7-2	CASSFAGLSYEQFF	TGTGCCAGCAGCTTCGCGGGACTTAGCTATGAGCAGTTCTTC
TRBJ2-5	-	-	TRBV5-5	CASRGARPQETQYF	TGTGCCAGCCGAGGAGCCCGCCCTCAAGAGACCCAGTACTTC
TRBJ2-1	-	-	TRBV6-5	CASSKPGLDEQFF	TGTGCCAGCAGCAAACCGGGTCTGGATGAGCAGTTCTTC
TRBJ2-7	-	few	TRBV28	CASSSPFTEQYF	TGTGCCAGCAGTTCCCCTTTCACCGAGCAGTACTTC
TRBJ2-5	-	many	TRBV20-1	CSARDLNRVLETQYF	TGCAGTGCTAGAGATCTGAATAGGGTCCTAGAGACCCAGTACTTC
TRBJ1-5	TRBD1	few	TRBV29-1	CSIQTGGNQPQHF	TGCAGCATACAGACAGGGGGCAATCAGCCCCAGCATTTT
TRBJ2-1	-	-	TRBV10-3	CAIRKDLRNNEQFF	TGTGCCATCAGGAAGGACTTACGCAACAATGAGCAGTTCTTC